This T cell receptor beta chain originates from a study of T cells in tumors after PD-1 blockade. The method was immunoSEQ multiplex PCR; TCRdb's version includes in-frame clones alone and lacks a portion of them. The table has around 50,000 clones, roughly three quarters seen once. Germline CDR1 SGHKS, CDR2 YYEKEE (reference sequence). The CDR3 sequence is 17 residues long. V was pared by 4 bases and J by 5 bases, with 16 bases of the junction left unmatched. The TCR sequence derives from a human donor with basal cell carcinoma. The chain combines TRBV5-5 with TRBJ1-2; TRBD1 aligns across 8 bases. Source: PBMCs, taken before anti-PD-1 treatment. The CDR3 region is CASSPQRAGGLGYGYTF. CDR3 coding DNA: TGTGCCAGCAGCCCCCAACGGGCAGGGGGCCTAGGGTATGGCTACACCTTC.